Below, one T cell receptor (beta chain) is given with its context. The data were taken from a study of blood T cell repertoires in COVID-19. TCRdb's table, derived via immunoSEQ multiplex PCR, lists solely in-frame clones and lacks some. The sample has 300,000 to 350,000 clones, 80% to 90% seen once; the top ten hold 5% to 6%. The clonotype was recovered from a man aged 30 to 39 who had recovered from COVID-19. Sequencing was done on a sample of PBMCs or T cells enriched from blood (not recorded which).

CDR3 bases: TGTGCCAGCAGCTTAGTAGCGGAACCCTACGAGCAGTACTTC. Amino acid sequence: CASSLVAEPYEQYF. The rearrangement links TRBV7-2 to TRBJ2-7; D may be TRBD2 (6 bases). V shed 1 base and J shed 2 bases, with 9 bases lying between them. Germline CDR1 reads SGHTA; CDR2 reads FQGNSA. This CDR3 is built from 14 residues.